This T cell receptor beta chain was captured by sequencing in a study of T-cell memory formation after mild COVID-19. As for the study in general: Largely donor-specific sequence clusters came from a couple of donors. Study outcomes and limitations: Pre-infection memory harbored some responding clones, suggesting cross-reactive memory joined. The SARS-CoV-2 specificity of second-wave clones reaching peak at day 37 remained unverified.

In the case of this clonotype: What it binds is unknown.

The CDR3 consists of 13 residues. Trimming removed 2 bases from V and 2 bases from J; junction bases left unmatched: 3. Germline-derived CDR1 and CDR2 are DFQATT and SNEGSKA (reference sequence). Constant-segment primers served in 5'RACE that generated TCR alpha and TCR beta cDNA libraries bearing sample barcodes and UMIs. TCRdb reprocessed the 5' RACE reads via MiXCR and lists one record per CDR3 protein. This table has about 400,000 distinct CDR3 sequences, less than 25% appearing once. The receptor's source is an adult woman who had mild COVID-19 (a few samples of this study predate the infection). Cell type and time point are not known. The V and J genes are TRBV20-1 and TRBJ2-7; 7 positions match TRBD1. The sample comprised PBMCs or a T cell subset sorted from them (not recorded which). The DNA for the CDR3 is TGCAGTGCTAGACGACAGGGAGCCTACGAGCAGTACTTC. This gives the protein CSARRQGAYEQYF.